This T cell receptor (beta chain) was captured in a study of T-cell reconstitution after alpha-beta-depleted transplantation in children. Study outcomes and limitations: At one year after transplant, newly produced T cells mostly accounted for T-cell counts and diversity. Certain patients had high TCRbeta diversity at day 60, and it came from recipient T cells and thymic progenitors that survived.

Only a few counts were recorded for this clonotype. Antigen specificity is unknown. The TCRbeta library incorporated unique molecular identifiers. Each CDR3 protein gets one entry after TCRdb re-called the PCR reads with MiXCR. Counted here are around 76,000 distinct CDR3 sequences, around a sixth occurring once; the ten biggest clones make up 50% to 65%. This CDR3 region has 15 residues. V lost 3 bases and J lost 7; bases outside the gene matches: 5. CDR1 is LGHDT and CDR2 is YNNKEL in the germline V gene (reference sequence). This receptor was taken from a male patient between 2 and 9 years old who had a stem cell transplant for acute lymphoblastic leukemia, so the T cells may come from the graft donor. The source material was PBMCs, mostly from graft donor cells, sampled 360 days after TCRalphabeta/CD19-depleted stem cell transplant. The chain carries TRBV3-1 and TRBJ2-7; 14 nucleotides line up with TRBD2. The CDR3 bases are TGTGCCAGCAGCCACGGGGGACTAGCGGGAGTGGAGCAGTACTTC. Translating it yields CASSHGGLAGVEQYF.